Below are 12 T cell receptor beta chains sequenced from a single sample in a study of control samples from healthy donors and cancer patients. The method was immunoSEQ multiplex PCR; TCRdb's version includes in-frame clones alone and lacks a portion of them. The table has 75,000 to 95,000 clones, 85% to 90% seen once. The material sequenced was PBMCs. The receptors derive from a woman aged 50 to 65 with colorectal cancer.

The V gene is TRBV19, the J gene TRBJ2-2; TRBD2 is a possible D gene (5 bases). The V gene's germline CDR1 is LNHDA and CDR2 SQIVND (reference sequence). Trimming took 0 bases from V and 6 from J, leaving 14 bases between them. The length of the CDR3 is 16 residues. The CDR3, as DNA: TGTGCCAGTAGTATAGATAGCGAAAAAGGTCCCGGGGAGCTGTTTTTT. It is translated as CASSIDSEKGPGELFF.

CDR3 region: CASIRPGGYGYTF. CDR3 bases: TGTGCCAGTATCCGACCGGGTGGATATGGCTACACCTTC. This chain links TRBV19 with TRBJ1-2; D is ambiguous. Per the germline V gene, CDR1 is LNHDA and CDR2 is SQIVND (reference sequence). Trimming stripped 7 bases from V and 5 bases from J, with 14 bases between. This CDR3 has 13 amino acids.

The chain has TRBV6-6 and TRBJ1-2; a possible D gene is TRBD1 (5 bases). In germline, CDR1 is MNHNY, CDR2 SVGAGI (reference sequence). Trimming shortened V by 2 bases and J by 1 base, and 11 bases separated the two germline ends. The CDR3 is 15 residues long. CDR3 sequence reads: CASSYEGTLNYGYTF. Written as DNA, the CDR3 is TGTGCCAGCAGTTACGAGGGGACCCTTAACTATGGCTACACCTTC.

The rearrangement uses TRBV18 and TRBJ2-7; TRBD2 matches at 7 bases. The CDR3 consists of 15 residues. Germline assignment: CDR1 KGHSH and CDR2 LQKENI. Germline trimming cut 4 bases from V and 1 base from J; bases unmatched to any gene: 7. The CDR3 is CASSREGTSSYEQYV. The CDR3 nucleotides are TGTGCCAGCTCACGGGAGGGGACGTCTTCCTACGAGCAGTACGTC.

The chain couples TRBV4-1 to TRBJ1-1; 7 bases match TRBD1. There are 13 residues in the CDR3. V gave up 0 bases and J gave up 11 bases; unmatched junction bases: 6. Germline assignment: CDR1 MGHRA and CDR2 YSYEKL. As DNA, the CDR3 is TGCGCCAGCAGCCAAGATTCTCAGGGGGTTGCTTTCTTT. It yields the protein CASSQDSQGVAFF.

The chain has TRBV3-1 (or the pseudogene TRBV3-2) and TRBJ1-4, with D possibly TRBD1 on 5 matching bases. Trimming shortened V by 0 bases and J by 5 bases, and 22 bases separated the two germline ends. This CDR3 has 19 amino acids. From germline, CDR1 is LGHDT and CDR2 YNNKEL (reference sequence). CDR3 protein: CASSQDKSGLGVPNEKLFF. CDR3 coding DNA: TGTGCCAGCAGCCAAGATAAGTCGGGTCTGGGGGTCCCAAATGAAAAACTGTTTTTT.

CDR3 sequence: CASSDPGQGKNIQYF. The CDR3 bases are TGTGCCAGCAGTGACCCGGGACAGGGTAAAAACATTCAGTACTTC. This rearrangement joins TRBV2 to TRBJ2-4, with TRBD1 identical over 9 bases. This CDR3 is built from 15 residues. From germline, CDR1 is SNHLY and CDR2 FYNNEI. The trim removed 3 bases at V and 4 bases at J, leaving 4 bases unmatched.

The chain employs TRBV6-5 and TRBJ2-4; tentative D call: TRBD1 (6 bases). Trimming stripped 2 bases from V and 7 bases from J, with 18 bases between. The CDR3 loop spans 16 amino acids. Per the germline V gene, CDR1 is MNHEY and CDR2 is SVGAGI. DNA of the CDR3: TGTGCCAGCAGTTACGACCGGACAGCTCAAGGGAACATTCAGTACTTC. This gives the protein CASSYDRTAQGNIQYF.

The chain employs TRBV2 and TRBJ1-2, with a weak D call TRBD1 (6 bases). The CDR3 contains 13 residues. Germline V gene sequence: CDR1 SNHLY, CDR2 FYNNEI. Between the trimmed V and J ends, which lost 7 bases and 7 bases, there was a span of 16 bases. CDR3: CASNSGTLGGYTF. Written as DNA, the CDR3 is TGTGCCAGCAACTCCGGGACACTGGGTGGCTACACCTTC.

This clone has more than one count but fewer than ten. Other nucleotide sequences from this sample produce the same CDR3. The chain recombines TRBV7-2 with TRBJ1-1, with TRBD1 as a possible D gene (5 bases). The V end lost 3 bases, the J end lost 2 bases, and 7 bases lay between the germline ends. This CDR3 has 13 residues. Germline V gene lookup returns CDR1 SGHTA and CDR2 FQGNSA. CDR3 sequence (DNA): TGTGCCAGCAGCTTCAGGGTTAACACTGAAGCTTTCTTT. Amino acids: CASSFRVNTEAFF.

This chain uses TRBV12-3 or TRBV12-4 with TRBJ2-1; D is unclear. CDR3 size: 12 residues. Deletions cut 3 bases from V and 12 bases from J, with 12 bases between. Here the CDR3 reads CASSLMVAGQFF. Here the CDR3 DNA reads TGTGCCAGCAGTTTGATGGTGGCTGGGCAGTTCTTC.

This clone appeared a single time. The genes are TRBV7-2 and TRBJ2-7; tentatively, D is TRBD1 (6 bases). The CDR3 is made up of 12 amino acids. CDR1 SGHTA and CDR2 FQGNSA come from the germline V gene. The germline V and J ends were trimmed by 1 base and 6 bases, with 7 bases remaining between them. The CDR3 loop is CASSLGGREQYV. CDR3 coding DNA: TGTGCCAGCAGCTTAGGGGGGCGCGAGCAGTACGTC.